Following are 11 T cell receptor beta chains from one sample sequenced in a study of shared clonotypes between healthy human individuals. Repertoires were generated with immunoSEQ multiplex PCR, while TCRdb's copy carries only in-frame clones and drops some. The sample has 400,000 to 550,000 clones, 70% to 85% seen once. Source material: PBMCs. The receptors were sampled from a woman in her 40s in good health. Some clones in this sample may be carry-over from other donors' samples.

The chain combines TRBV5-4 with TRBJ2-7; TRBD1 aligns across 8 bases. The CDR3 covers 16 residues. Germline V CDR1 and CDR2: SGHNT, YYREEE (reference sequence). V shed 0 bases and J 4 bases; nucleotides not matched to a gene: 9. The CDR3: CASSLGGQGAPYEQYF. For the CDR3, the DNA is TGTGCCAGCAGCTTGGGGGGTCAGGGGGCCCCATACGAGCAGTACTTC.

The V and J genes are TRBV29-1 and TRBJ1-2; no clear D gene. This CDR3 region has 11 residues. Germline V CDR1 and CDR2: SQVTM, ANQGSEA. V lost 2 bases and J 8 bases, leaving 9 bases between the germline ends. The CDR3 nucleotides are TGCAGCGTTGAAAGAGCGGGGGGCTACACCTTC. This gives the protein CSVERAGGYTF.

This rearrangement joins TRBV15 to TRBJ2-7; D gene ambiguous. Trimming stripped 0 bases from V and 4 bases from J, with 10 bases between. The germline CDR1 and CDR2 sequences are LNHNV and YYDKDF (reference sequence). The CDR3 has 14 residues. The CDR3 loop is CATSREPPGYEQYF. In DNA, the CDR3 is TGTGCCACCAGCAGAGAACCGCCCGGTTACGAGCAGTACTTC.

The chain is built from TRBV30 and TRBJ1-6; 8 nucleotides agree with TRBD1. V gave up 3 bases and J gave up 7 bases; unmatched junction bases: 2. Germline V lookup: CDR1 GTSNPN, CDR2 SVGIG (reference sequence). The CDR3 length is 13 residues. DNA of the CDR3: TGTGCCTGGAGGGACAGGGTGAATTCACCCCTCCACTTT. It translates to CAWRDRVNSPLHF.

This clone came up a few times. The sample has other DNA sequences that encode this CDR3 too. This rearrangement joins TRBV7-9 to TRBJ2-7; 12 bases are shared with TRBD2. V lost 5 bases and J lost 0; bases outside the gene matches: 8. The CDR3 is 17 amino acids. Germline assignment: CDR1 SEHNR and CDR2 FQNEAQ (reference sequence). CDR3 bases: TGTGCCAGCAGCGCCGGACTAGCGGGAACTAGCTCCTACGAGCAGTACTTC. Its translation is CASSAGLAGTSSYEQYF. The full variable domain, rest sourced from reference TRBV7-9 and TRBJ2-7, is DTGVSQNPRHKITKRGQNVTFRCDPISEHNRLYWYRQTLGQGPEFLTYFQNEAQLEKSRLLSDRFSAERPKGSFSTLEIQRTEQGDSAMYLCASSAGLAGTSSYEQYFGPGTRLTVT.

V usage is TRBV10-2 and J usage is TRBJ2-3; tentative D call: TRBD2 (6 bases). Germline lookup yields CDR1 WSHSY and CDR2 SAAADI. The CDR3 spans 12 residues. The V end was cut by 6 bases, the J end by 6 bases, with 10 bases between. The CDR3 DNA follows: TGCGCCAGCAGGACCCGGGGGGATACGCAGTATTTT. Amino acid sequence: CASRTRGDTQYF.

The rearrangement links TRBV2 to TRBJ2-2; TRBD2 aligns across 9 bases. Germline V gives CDR1 SNHLY, CDR2 FYNNEI. V lost 3 bases to trimming and J lost 0 bases; unmatched junction nucleotides: 11. The CDR3 totals 19 residues. The CDR3 nucleotides read TGTGCCAGCAGTGATTCGACTAGCGGAAAAGCGACGAACACCGGGGAGCTGTTTTTT. Its protein is CASSDSTSGKATNTGELFF.

This chain joins TRBV11-2 and TRBJ1-1; 8 positions agree with TRBD1. Germline V gives CDR1 SGHAT, CDR2 FQNNGV. The CDR3 loop spans 12 amino acids. The V and J ends lost 5 bases and 8 bases, in that order; junction bases with no gene match: 4. CDR3 DNA sequence: TGTGCCAGCAGCACTCGGACAGGGGAAGCTTTCTTT. It specifies CASSTRTGEAFF.

V is TRBV11-2 and J is TRBJ1-1; D not certain. The CDR3 is 13 amino acids. V dropped 0 bases and J dropped 7 bases, with 9 bases sitting between them. CDR1 and CDR2 from the germline V gene are SGHAT and FQNNGV. CDR3 protein: CASSLERRVEAFF. CDR3 sequence (DNA): TGTGCCAGCAGCTTAGAACGGCGTGTTGAAGCTTTCTTT.

The J gene is TRBJ1-2, the V gene TRBV7-2; D is unclear. CDR1 and CDR2 from the germline V gene are SGHTA and FQGNSA. Trimming pared 4 bases from V and 4 bases from J, leaving 16 bases between. This CDR3 has 15 residues. The CDR3 spells CASSSYPPDVYGYTF. In DNA form, the CDR3 reads TGTGCCAGCAGCTCCTATCCCCCGGATGTCTATGGCTACACCTTC.

The chain links TRBV15 to TRBJ1-1, with D unresolved. CDR1 is LNHNV, CDR2 YYDKDF, per germline (reference sequence). The CDR3 length is 15 residues. Deletions cut 0 bases from V and 3 bases from J, with 11 bases between. CDR3 region: CATSRDPSADTEAFF. CDR3 DNA sequence: TGTGCCACCAGCAGAGATCCCAGCGCTGACACTGAAGCTTTCTTT.